This passage covers 30 T cell receptor beta chains from one sample sequenced in a study of T cell clones after liver transplantation. The protocol was immunoSEQ multiplex PCR, while the TCRdb copy is restricted to in-frame clones and leaves out a portion. The sample has about 6,100 clones, over 70% seen once. This specimen consisted of CD8+ T cells from blood, obtained before liver transplant. The source is a human donor who received a liver transplant.

The chain couples TRBV14 to TRBJ1-1, with 10 nucleotides matching TRBD1. The CDR3 has 13 amino acids. V dropped 6 bases and J dropped 4; count of bases not matched to a gene: 2. Germline loops: CDR1 SGHDN, CDR2 FVKESK. The CDR3: CASSWTGGTEAFF. In DNA form, the CDR3 reads TGTGCCAGCAGTTGGACAGGGGGCACTGAAGCTTTCTTT.

This sequence joins TRBV7-9 and TRBJ2-7; perhaps TRBD2 as D (5 bases). This CDR3 contains 12 residues. CDR1 is SEHNR and CDR2 is FQNEAQ in the germline V gene (reference sequence). Trimming stripped 5 bases from V and 7 bases from J, with 12 bases between. As DNA, the CDR3 is TGTGCCAGCAGCCGGGATCTTCTTGAGCAGTACTTC. Translated, it gives CASSRDLLEQYF.

The chain is built from TRBV9 and TRBJ2-5; possibly TRBD1 or TRBD2 for D (6 bases each). Germline assignment: CDR1 SGDLS and CDR2 YYNGEE. This CDR3 has 16 amino acids. Between the trimmed V and J ends, which lost 3 bases and 0 bases, there was a span of 15 bases. The CDR3 nucleotides are TGTGCCAGCAGCGAGGGGGACTCCTTGTACCAAGAGACCCAGTACTTC. Protein product: CASSEGDSLYQETQYF.

The chain joins TRBV7-8 to TRBJ2-3; D ambiguous. Germline CDR1 reads SGHVS; CDR2 reads FQNEAQ. The CDR3 has 14 amino acids. V dropped 5 bases and J dropped 2 bases, with 11 bases sitting between them. The CDR3 loop reads CASSPRGVTDTQYF. In DNA, the CDR3 is TGTGCCAGCAGCCCCCGTGGAGTCACAGATACGCAGTATTTT.

This chain links TRBV5-7 with TRBJ2-1; D call uncertain. TRBV5-7 is an open reading frame, and its role is uncertain. This CDR3 is built from 11 residues. V gave up 5 bases and J gave up 8 bases, with 8 bases separating them. In DNA form, the CDR3 reads TGTGCCAGCAGTTACCCGGATGAGCAGTTCTTC. The encoded protein is CASSYPDEQFF.

A few counts support this clone. This chain uses TRBV6-6 with TRBJ2-2, with TRBD1 as a possible D gene (5 bases). The CDR3 runs to 15 residues. V gave up 1 base and J gave up 2 bases, with 8 bases separating them. Germline CDR1 and CDR2: MNHNY and SVGAGI (reference sequence). The CDR3 region has the DNA TGTGCCAGCAGTTACTACCGGACAAACACCGGGGAGCTGTTTTTT. Amino acid sequence: CASSYYRTNTGELFF.

V usage is TRBV5-1 and J usage is TRBJ2-5; D could derive from TRBD1 or TRBD2 (6 bases each). CDR1 is SGHRS and CDR2 is YFSETQ in the germline V gene. The V end was cut by 7 bases, the J end by 0 bases, with 25 bases between. The CDR3 contains 18 residues. In nucleotides, the CDR3 is TGCGCCAGCCCCGGGCAGGGCGATCGGAGGGGGTACCAAGAGACCCAGTACTTC. Its translation is CASPGQGDRRGYQETQYF. Complete variable domain (other parts from reference TRBV5-1 and TRBJ2-5): KAGVTQTPRYLIKTRGQQVTLSCSPISGHRSVSWYQQTPGQGLQFLFEYFSETQRNKGNFPGRFSGRQFSNSRSEMNVSTLELGDSALYLCASPGQGDRRGYQETQYFGPGTRLLVL.

The CDR3 bases are TGTGCCAGTAGTATAGGGCAGGGGGCAGATACGCAGTATTTT. Encoded protein: CASSIGQGADTQYF. V is TRBV19 and J is TRBJ2-3; TRBD1 matches at 7 bases. V gave up 1 base and J gave up 4 bases; unmatched junction bases: 2. Germline V gene lookup returns CDR1 LNHDA and CDR2 SQIVND (reference sequence). The CDR3 extends over 14 amino acids.

In its sample, this clone ranks as medium-sized. The genes are TRBV5-4 and TRBJ2-4; the match to TRBD1 covers 7 bases. From germline, CDR1 is SGHNT and CDR2 YYREEE (reference sequence). The CDR3 runs 14 residues. V shed 3 bases, J shed 9 bases, and the junction held 9 bases outside the gene matches. The CDR3 is CASSSEDRDGIQYF. As DNA, the CDR3 is TGTGCCAGCAGCTCGGAAGACAGGGACGGCATTCAGTACTTC. The variable domain in full, completed from reference TRBV5-4 and TRBJ2-4, reads ETGVTQSPTHLIKTRGQQVTLRCSSQSGHNTVSWYQQALGQGPQFIFQYYREEENGRGNFPPRFSGLQFPNYSSELNVNALELDDSALYLCASSSEDRDGIQYFGAGTRLSVL.

This clone has just a few counts. The chain recombines TRBV9 with TRBJ2-2; the D gene is possibly TRBD2 (6 bases). From germline, CDR1 is SGDLS and CDR2 YYNGEE. Trimming cost V 0 bases and J 4 bases, with 19 bases left between them. CDR3 length equals 18 residues. The CDR3 sequence: CASSVGLGGTRFTGELFF. As DNA, the CDR3 is TGTGCCAGCAGCGTAGGACTCGGCGGGACCCGTTTCACCGGGGAGCTGTTTTTT.

This chain connects TRBV5-4 to TRBJ1-2, with a tentative D call TRBD1 (6 bases). Trimming shortened V by 1 base and J by 5 bases, and 15 bases separated the two germline ends. This CDR3 region has 15 residues. Germline loops: CDR1 SGHNT, CDR2 YYREEE (reference sequence). CDR3 sequence reads: CASSLSAGVWYGYTF. The CDR3 nucleotides are TGTGCCAGCAGCTTGAGTGCAGGGGTTTGGTATGGCTACACCTTC.

The chain uses TRBV6-5 and TRBJ1-2, with a tentative D call TRBD1 (5 bases). V lost 0 bases to trimming and J lost 4 bases, with 9 bases between them. The CDR3 has 14 residues. Germline-derived CDR1 and CDR2 are MNHEY and SVGAGI. The CDR3 region is CASSYSGTVYGYTF. The DNA of the CDR3 is TGTGCCAGCAGTTACTCCGGGACGGTCTATGGCTACACCTTC.

CDR3 bases: TGTGCCAGCAGCTTAGGCGGGTCCAAAAACATTCAGTACTTC. The encoded protein is CASSLGGSKNIQYF. This chain links TRBV9 with TRBJ2-4, with D perhaps TRBD2 (5 bases). This CDR3 has 14 amino acids. Trimming pared 4 bases from V and 2 bases from J, leaving 10 bases between. The V gene's germline CDR1 is SGDLS and CDR2 YYNGEE.

V and J are TRBV13 and TRBJ2-7; TRBD2 matches 15 bases. CDR1 and CDR2 from the germline V gene are PRHDT and FYEKMQ (reference sequence). With 5 bases clipped from V and 4 bases from J, the junction kept 6 bases outside the gene matches. This CDR3 contains 16 residues. CDR3 coding DNA: TGTGCCAGCAGCCCGACGGGACTAGCGGGGGGATACGAGCAGTACTTC. The encoded protein is CASSPTGLAGGYEQYF.

The chain links TRBV15 to TRBJ2-3, with a possible D match to TRBD2 (5 bases). The CDR3 covers 12 residues. Germline-derived CDR1 and CDR2 are LNHNV and YYDKDF (reference sequence). The V and J ends lost 1 base and 6 bases respectively, with 5 bases between them. DNA for the CDR3: TGTGCCACCAGCAGAGGAGGGGATACGCAGTATTTT. This translates into CATSRGGDTQYF.

The gene calls are TRBV2 and TRBJ2-7; 8 bases align to TRBD2. V was pared by 0 bases and J by 4 bases, with 5 bases of the junction left unmatched. The length of the CDR3 is 15 residues. From germline, CDR1 is SNHLY and CDR2 FYNNEI. CDR3 amino acids: CASSEAALAGYEQYF. CDR3 coding DNA: TGTGCCAGCAGTGAAGCGGCCCTAGCGGGTTACGAGCAGTACTTC. Variable domain in full (rest from reference TRBV2 and TRBJ2-7): EPEVTQTPSHQVTQMGQEVILRCVPISNHLYFYWYRQILGQKVEFLVSFYNNEISEKSEIFDDQFSVERPDGSNFTLKIRSTKLEDSAMYFCASSEAALAGYEQYFGPGTRLTVT.

The chain joins TRBV19 to TRBJ2-7, with D tentatively TRBD1 or TRBD2 (5 bases each). Per germline, CDR1 LNHDA and CDR2 SQIVND (reference sequence). Trimming removed 1 base from V and 0 bases from J, with 10 bases in between. CDR3 size: 15 residues. The CDR3 nucleotides read TGTGCCAGTAGTATAGGTTCAGGGAGCTCCTACGAGCAGTACTTC. It translates to CASSIGSGSSYEQYF.

The V and J genes are TRBV6-5 and TRBJ2-1; D is uncertain. Germline V gives CDR1 MNHEY, CDR2 SVGAGI. V lost 2 bases and J lost 10, with 12 bases in between. This CDR3 has 13 amino acids. CDR3 nucleotides: TGTGCCAGCAGTTACGGCCCACGGATAGAGCAGTTCTTC. Its protein is CASSYGPRIEQFF.

The rearrangement joins TRBV29-1 to TRBJ2-7; 7 bases match TRBD1. The CDR3 loop spans 13 amino acids. Per the germline V gene, CDR1 is SQVTM and CDR2 is ANQGSEA. V trimming: 6 bases; J trimming: 2 bases; junction bases outside the gene matches: 7. The CDR3 nucleotides read TGCAGCGTGCCAGGGGGAACTCCCTACGAGCAGTACTTC. As protein: CSVPGGTPYEQYF.

This clone is medium-sized within its sample. The J gene is TRBJ1-2, the V gene TRBV10-3; the D is unclear. Trimming removed 0 bases from V and 4 bases from J, with 15 bases in between. Germline loops: CDR1 ENHRY, CDR2 SYGVKD. This CDR3 comprises 16 residues. CDR3 in amino acids: CAISESGRTQSYGYTF. CDR3 DNA sequence: TGTGCCATCAGTGAGTCGGGCAGAACACAAAGCTATGGCTACACCTTC.

J is TRBJ1-5 and V is TRBV19; no clear D gene. Trimming stripped 1 base from V and 2 bases from J, with 9 bases between. The CDR3 length is 15 residues. Germline assignment: CDR1 LNHDA and CDR2 SQIVND (reference sequence). In DNA form, the CDR3 reads TGTGCCAGTAGTATAGTGGGAGGTGGCAATCAGCCCCAGCATTTT. Its translation is CASSIVGGGNQPQHF.

The rearrangement uses TRBV5-4 and TRBJ2-7; 9 bases align to TRBD2. Germline V gene lookup returns CDR1 SGHNT and CDR2 YYREEE (reference sequence). The CDR3 consists of 15 residues. V gave up 3 bases and J gave up 3 bases; unmatched junction bases: 7. The CDR3 nucleotides are TGTGCCAGCAGCTCATGGAGTAGCGGGGGCTACGAGCAGTACTTC. Translating it yields CASSSWSSGGYEQYF.

J is TRBJ2-2 and V is TRBV19, with D unresolved. CDR1 is LNHDA and CDR2 is SQIVND in the germline V gene (reference sequence). V was shortened by 8 bases and J by 1 base, with 8 bases between the two germline ends. The CDR3 runs 13 residues. CDR3 DNA sequence: TGTGCCAGTCACCACAGGAACACCGGGGAGCTGTTTTTT. Translation gives CASHHRNTGELFF.

The chain has TRBV6-5 and TRBJ2-1, with TRBD2 identical over 7 bases. V was clipped by 2 bases and J by 5 bases; unmatched bases: 6. The CDR3 sequence is 15 residues long. Germline V gene data show CDR1 as MNHEY and CDR2 as SVGAGI. The CDR3 DNA reads TGTGCCAGCAGTTACCTAGCGGTTTCCAACAATGAGCAGTTCTTC. Amino acid sequence: CASSYLAVSNNEQFF.

This clone was recorded only once. The chain joins TRBV4-2 to TRBJ2-3; D is unclear. The CDR3 extends over 14 amino acids. The V end lost 0 bases, the J end lost 6 bases, and 10 bases lay between the germline ends. Germline CDR1 LGHNA, CDR2 YNFKEQ. CDR3 nucleotides: TGTGCCAGCAGCCAAGATAACTTGGGCGATACGCAGTATTTT. Translating it yields CASSQDNLGDTQYF.

This clone was detected only once. The CDR3 region has the DNA TGTGCCAGCAGTTTAGCGTCGAACACTGAAGCTTTCTTT. Residues: CASSLASNTEAFF. The V gene is TRBV6-5, the J gene TRBJ1-1; no definite D call. The length of the CDR3 is 13 residues. Trimming took off 4 bases at V and 1 base at J, with 7 bases between the two ends. CDR1 and CDR2 from the germline V gene are MNHEY and SVGAGI.

The chain is built from TRBV18 and TRBJ1-5; 7 nucleotides line up with TRBD1. The germline V gene encodes CDR1 KGHSH and CDR2 LQKENI. V shed 4 bases, J shed 4 bases, and the junction held 1 base outside the gene matches. There are 13 residues in the CDR3. CDR3 amino acids: CASSRDRNQPQHF. In nucleotides, the CDR3 is TGTGCCAGCTCACGGGACAGAAATCAGCCCCAGCATTTT.

The chain couples TRBV10-2 to TRBJ2-1; 7 positions match TRBD2. CDR1 is WSHSY and CDR2 is SAAADI in the germline V gene. The CDR3 extends over 16 amino acids. J lost 7 bases, V lost 5 bases, and 14 bases had no gene match. CDR3 residues: CASSSGTTLSSNEQFF. The CDR3 nucleotides are TGCGCCAGCAGTTCCGGGACTACCCTTAGTAGTAATGAGCAGTTCTTC.

The rearrangement links TRBV15 to TRBJ2-6; D gene ambiguous. The CDR3 length is 17 residues. The germline V and J ends were trimmed by 0 bases and 2 bases, with 11 bases remaining between them. Germline CDR1 is LNHNV and CDR2 is YYDKDF (reference sequence). In DNA, the CDR3 is TGTGCCACCAGCAGAGAGCCTCTCCGGGCTGGGGCCAACGTCCTGACTTTC. Protein sequence: CATSREPLRAGANVLTF.

The chain joins TRBV19 to TRBJ1-5; no clear D. V was pared by 3 bases and J by 7 bases, with 7 bases between. The length of the CDR3 is 12 residues. The germline V gene has CDR1 LNHDA and CDR2 SQIVND (reference sequence). CDR3 coding DNA: TGTGCCAGTAGTATGCCTTGGCAGCCCCAGCATTTT. It yields the protein CASSMPWQPQHF. The complete variable domain, with remaining parts taken from reference TRBV19 and TRBJ1-5, reads DGGITQSPKYLFRKEGQNVTLSCEQNLNHDAMYWYRQDPGQGLRLIYYSQIVNDFQKGDIAEGYSVSREKKESFPLTVTSAQKNPTAFYLCASSMPWQPQHFGDGTRLSIL.